The present entry profiles one TCR beta chain with its context. Its matching antigen is unknown. CD45RO-negative cells were positively selected for CCR7, leaving out terminally differentiated effector memory CD45RA+ cells. Those who donated, Caucasian adults without exception, all lived in Nashville, Tennessee. This record belongs to a study of shared clonotypes between healthy human individuals. Using immunoSEQ multiplex PCR, the repertoire was profiled, and TCRdb retains in-frame clones only, with some absent. This table holds about 580,000 clones, roughly 98% found once. Study conclusions and caveats: Lower generation probabilities were found for non-shared clonotypes than for those shared by all four donors. Naive subsets generally exceeded memory subsets in estimated richness.

This CDR3 has 14 amino acids. Per germline, CDR1 MDHEN and CDR2 SYDVKM. The V end lost 8 bases, the J end lost 4 bases, and 17 bases lay between the germline ends. Sequences were obtained from naive CD8+ T cells sorted from blood. This sequence originates from a man aged 30 to 39 in good health. This chain uses TRBV28 with TRBJ2-5; tentatively, D is TRBD1 or TRBD2 (5 bases each). CDR3 nucleotide sequence: TGTGCCAGCGGGACCAGCGTCAGTGGAGAGACCCAGTACTTC. Its translation is CASGTSVSGETQYF.